This T cell receptor beta chain is drawn from a study of T cell clonotyping in hematopoietic cell transplantation (dated by TCRdb to about 2021). About the investigation overall: The study collected over a hundred blood samples from approximately 32 consecutive transplant recipients and their related donors. Patient recruitment ran from 2015 to January 2017, and follow-up continued until late 2020 or death. What the research found in general, with its limitations: Recipient TCR diversity fell after transplant, with pathologically expanded clonotypes rising progressively from day 30 to day 180. The sample size was limited and the cells went unsorted, which meant the CD4 and CD8 repertoire contributions could not be told apart. Recipient repertoires showed only a small fraction of overlap with donor repertoires, and over 95% appeared de novo at the given depth. Broader TCR repertoire diversity after transplant was predicted by Inverse Simpson Index values from donors and from recipients before transplant.

Taken with the paper, the label for time point translates to: 100 days after allo-HCT. Blood from recipients was drawn roughly 28 days before transplant, then again at days 30, 100 and 180 after transplant. Using Nuclei Lysis Solution, genomic DNA was extracted from unfractionated peripheral blood mononuclear cells that were either fresh or cryopreserved. Note on this clone: The specificity of this receptor is unknown. Base qualities are missing; no much larger clone stands one base away.

The immunoSEQ assay, a bias-controlled multiplex PCR with V- and J-specific primers, was used to amplify TCR beta CDR3 regions from genomic DNA. A proprietary barcode and Illumina adapter sequences were added to the CDR3 amplicons in a second PCR step. An Illumina MiSeq instrument was used to sequence the CDR3 libraries. Concerning the study's data processing: Export and quality control were done with immunoSEQ Analyzer 3.0, while downstream analyses used R Bioconductor and Immunarch. Only productive rearrangements in the normalized downsampled data set went into calculating the repertoire metrics. Pathologically expanded clonotypes were defined as those larger than 5 templates in the normalized cohort. The Inverse Simpson Index was used to measure repertoire diversity. To capture all clonotypes, the CMV-specificity analyses were run on the non-normalized data set. TCRdb carries this immuneACCESS record with in-frame sequences only. Its versions omit some clonotypes, under half of them owing to an unresolved V gene in the studies checked, with the rest unexplained. D and trimming were read from the DNA, whereas the V and J calls and clone size are those reported in that table. This sample holds roughly 7,000 clones; 88% were observed only once. The ten largest account for 6% to 8.5% of the sample.

The CDR3 runs 18 residues from the cysteine to the phenylalanine. Only the CDR3 part of the read is kept: 54 bases, read in frame from the first base. The germline V gene provides CDR1 MGHRA and CDR2 YSYEKL. V is cut back by 4 bases and J by 0 bases, with 9 bases in the junction unmatched. The sequenced sample was PBMCs, obtained 100 days after allogeneic stem cell transplant. This clonotype was sampled from a male patient in his late teens or twenties who had an allogeneic stem cell transplant from a related donor, so the T cells may come from the graft donor. Some clones in this sample may be carry-over from other donors' samples. Rearrangement joined TRBV4-1 to TRBJ1-5, and 10 bases in between align with TRBD1. In nucleotides, the sequence is TGCGCCAGCAGCCTTGCGACAGGGGGCCATTATAGCAATCAGCCCCAGCATTTT. Translated, this is CASSLATGGHYSNQPQHF.